This is a list of T cell receptor beta chains from one sample in a study of monozygotic twins with inflammatory bowel disease. Using the 5' RACE reads, TCRdb records one entry per CDR3 protein without DNA. The listing contains 150,000 to 200,000 distinct CDR3 sequences. Specimen: blood. All receptors come from a human donor with ulcerative colitis or Crohn's disease, or a healthy co-twin of an affected twin (not recorded which). Both conserved end residues are part of each CDR3.

CASTLNVGGGPNEQYF	TRBV12-3/TRBV12-4	TRBJ2-7	16
CASSPRQGSGTGELFF	TRBV28	TRBJ2-2	16
CSASPAGRGTGELFF	TRBV20-1	TRBJ2-2	15
CAISESDRGLGFQPQHF	TRBV10-3	TRBJ1-5	17
CSATTGDKTDTQYF	TRBV20-1	TRBJ2-3	14
CSVEVFLGGRKETQYF	TRBV29-1	TRBJ2-5	16
CASSLTTGVGNTIYF	TRBV7-3	TRBJ1-3	15
CASSLKTAITGELFF	TRBV6-1	TRBJ2-2	15
CASSLLFWREVGNEQFF	TRBV7-2	TRBJ2-1	17
CSVDTANTEAFF	TRBV29-1	TRBJ1-1	12
CASSEDRGISNQPQHF	TRBV6-1	TRBJ1-5	16
CASSKAGPGELFF	TRBV12-3/TRBV12-4	TRBJ2-2	13
CASSLTVSYEQYF	TRBV28	TRBJ2-7	13
CSVDGSAETQYF	TRBV29-1	TRBJ2-5	12
CASSSDQETQYF	TRBV6-5	TRBJ2-5	12
CASSPMVDRIYEQYF	TRBV3-1	TRBJ2-7	15
CASSLTENIQYF	TRBV7-2	TRBJ2-4	12
CASSSDTGANEKLFF	TRBV7-2	TRBJ1-4	15
CASSLDRGKGTEAFF	TRBV5-4	TRBJ1-1	15
CASSELQGTTDEQYF	TRBV18	TRBJ2-7	15
CASSEPGRGHNEQFF	TRBV25-1	TRBJ2-1	15
CASSRPGLDYNEQFF	TRBV14	TRBJ2-1	15
CATSAFIGGPETQYF	TRBV24-1	TRBJ2-5	15
CASISTDTQYF	TRBV6-1	TRBJ2-3	11
CSIQEAHTEAFF	TRBV20-1	TRBJ1-1	12
CASSQTGAGWGEQFF	TRBV4-1	TRBJ2-1	15
CASRSTSHSYNEQFF	TRBV5-6	TRBJ2-1	15
CSALSPGFYSNQPQHF	TRBV20-1	TRBJ1-5	16
CASSLVREETQYF	TRBV5-1	TRBJ2-5	13
CASSFRRQETQYF	TRBV12-3/TRBV12-4	TRBJ2-5	13
CASSPGLAGAHEQFF	TRBV11-2	TRBJ2-1	15
CASNQGDNSPLHF	TRBV12-3/TRBV12-4	TRBJ1-6	13
CASSTPTSGSYEQYF	TRBV12-3/TRBV12-4	TRBJ2-7	15
CSCLSGRNTGELFF	TRBV29-1	TRBJ2-2	14
CASSVVGGHGNSPLHF	TRBV9	TRBJ1-6	16
CATSDAGTSGRGGADTQYF	TRBV24-1	TRBJ2-3	19
CASSIDPVYNEQFF	TRBV19	TRBJ2-1	14
CASSSRPRNTEAFF	TRBV7-8	TRBJ1-1	14